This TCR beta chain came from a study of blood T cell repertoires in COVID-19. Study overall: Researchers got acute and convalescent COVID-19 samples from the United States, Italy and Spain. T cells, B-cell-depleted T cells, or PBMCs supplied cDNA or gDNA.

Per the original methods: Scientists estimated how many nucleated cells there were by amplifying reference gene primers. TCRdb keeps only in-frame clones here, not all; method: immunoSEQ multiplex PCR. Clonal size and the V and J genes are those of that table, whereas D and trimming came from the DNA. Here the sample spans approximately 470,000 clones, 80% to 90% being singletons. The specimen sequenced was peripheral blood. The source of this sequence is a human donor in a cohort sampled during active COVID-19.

CDR3 nucleotides: TGTGCCGCTGGCCCGGGGGGGCCCACAGATACGCAGTATTTT. Translated, it gives CAAGPGGPTDTQYF. This sequence joins TRBV7-9 and TRBJ2-3; TRBD2 agrees at 8 bases. The CDR3 has 14 residues. Looked up from germline, CDR1 is SEHNR and CDR2 is FQNEAQ (reference sequence). Losses at the gene ends were 11 bases for V and 2 bases for J; bases not matched to a gene: 9.